Sequencing of this T cell receptor beta chain was carried out in a study of cytomegalovirus exposure and HLA in healthy donors. Regarding this clone: Its antigen is unidentified.

Study conclusions and caveats: Per a prior analysis, the majority of TCR beta V segments were productive roughly 87% or roughly 30% of the time. Associated with HLA alleles at 0.05 false discovery rate in a later analysis were over 15,000 TCR beta sequences.

This PCR relied on a set of 60 Vbeta primers and 13 Jbeta primers. The method was immunoSEQ multiplex PCR; TCRdb's version includes in-frame clones alone and lacks a portion of them. The profile shows fewer than 180,000 clones, 70% to 80% of them singletons. J gave up 0 bases and V 3 bases, and 2 bases lay outside the gene matches. CDR1 is MNHNS, CDR2 SASEGT, per germline. This CDR3 is 15 amino acids long. The sample taken for sequencing was PBMCs. J is TRBJ1-5 and V is TRBV6-1, with TRBD1 matching over 7 bases. The sequence came from a human donor in good health. The CDR3 DNA follows: TGTGCCAGCAGTGACAGGGGGTATAGCAATCAGCCCCAGCATTTT. Translating it yields CASSDRGYSNQPQHF.